These 10 T cell receptor beta chains came from one sample sequenced in a study of OX40 agonist ivuxolimab in advanced cancers. Sequencing was performed with immunoSEQ multiplex PCR; in TCRdb, only in-frame clones are kept and a portion is missing. Of 70,000 to 95,000 clones in the sample, just over 85% were seen once. The sample in question was CD4+ or CD8+ T cells sorted from blood, obtained in a trial of the OX40 agonist ivuxolimab. These receptors were taken from an adult with an advanced solid tumor such as melanoma, head and neck, liver or kidney cancer.

V usage is TRBV5-4 and J usage is TRBJ2-7; weak D call: TRBD2 (6 bases). Germline V CDR1 and CDR2: SGHNT, YYREEE (reference sequence). The CDR3 is made up of 14 amino acids. Trimming took off 5 bases at V and 3 bases at J, with 15 bases between the two ends. Here the CDR3 reads CASRAPSDLYEQYF. The CDR3 coding sequence is TGTGCCAGCAGGGCACCTAGCGATCTCTACGAGCAGTACTTC.

The chain has TRBV28 and TRBJ2-7; 8 bases are a match to TRBD1. The germline V gene has CDR1 MDHEN and CDR2 SYDVKM. Losses at the gene ends were 5 bases for V and 7 bases for J; bases not matched to a gene: 10. The CDR3 contains 14 residues. The CDR3 spells CASSPRTGPKEQYF. The CDR3 nucleotides read TGTGCCAGCAGTCCGCGGACAGGGCCGAAGGAGCAGTACTTC.

This clone was counted only a few times. The chain is built from TRBV5-1 and TRBJ1-1, with D possibly matching TRBD1 (5 bases). This CDR3 has 14 amino acids. The germline gives CDR1 SGHRS, CDR2 YFSETQ. With 1 base removed from V and 5 bases from J, the gap between germline ends came to 12 bases. CDR3 coding DNA: TGCGCCAGCAGCTTGAGTCAGCCAGGGACTGAAGCTTTCTTT. Amino acids: CASSLSQPGTEAFF.

The chain is built from TRBV9 and TRBJ1-5; D may be TRBD1 (5 bases). The CDR3 spans 14 residues. Germline V CDR1 and CDR2: SGDLS, YYNGEE. Between the trimmed V and J ends, which lost 2 bases and 7 bases, there was a span of 13 bases. This chain's CDR3 is CASSVGKGRQPQHF. The DNA of the CDR3 is TGTGCCAGCAGCGTGGGGAAGGGGAGGCAGCCCCAGCATTTT.

The J gene is TRBJ2-5, the V gene TRBV29-1, with D perhaps matching TRBD2 (5 bases). V lost 2 bases and J 5 bases, leaving 12 bases between the germline ends. CDR1 is SQVTM, CDR2 ANQGSEA, per germline. The CDR3 has 13 amino acids. The CDR3 loop reads CSVELGVGETQYF. The CDR3 nucleotides read TGCAGCGTTGAACTCGGGGTTGGGGAGACCCAGTACTTC.

The chain has TRBV30 and TRBJ2-2; D uncertain. This CDR3 region has 11 residues. The germline V gene encodes CDR1 GTSNPN and CDR2 SVGIG (reference sequence). V dropped 5 bases and J dropped 6 bases, with 7 bases sitting between them. The DNA for the CDR3 is TGTGCCTGGTCGGGTTCCGGGGAGCTGTTTTTT. Its translation: CAWSGSGELFF.

This clone was seen only once. The V gene is TRBV5-1, the J gene TRBJ2-5; 8 bases map to TRBD2. CDR1 is SGHRS, CDR2 YFSETQ, per germline. The CDR3 spans 15 residues. The V gene end was trimmed by 0 bases and the J gene end by 5 bases; junction bases not matched to a gene: 6. Written as DNA, the CDR3 is TGCGCCAGCAGCTTGGTAGCGGGGATGGAGGAGACCCAGTACTTC. It codes for CASSLVAGMEETQYF.

The V gene is TRBV2, the J gene TRBJ2-5; D unresolved. CDR3 length equals 12 residues. V lost 8 bases and J 2 bases, leaving 9 bases between the germline ends. Germline values: CDR1 SNHLY, CDR2 FYNNEI. As DNA, the CDR3 is TGTGCCAGCGCTCGGCAGCAAGAGACCCAGTACTTC. Translating gives CASARQQETQYF.

The chain carries TRBV19 and TRBJ2-4; D remains unclear. From germline, CDR1 is LNHDA and CDR2 SQIVND (reference sequence). The length of the CDR3 is 15 residues. Deletions cut 3 bases from V and 3 bases from J, with 12 bases between. This CDR3 reads CASSIQRGGKNIQYF. For the CDR3, the DNA is TGTGCCAGTAGTATCCAACGAGGTGGCAAAAACATTCAGTACTTC.

The chain has TRBV28 and TRBJ2-5; D possibly corresponds to TRBD1 (6 bases). The V end lost 2 bases, the J end lost 3 bases, and 7 bases lay between the germline ends. Germline CDR1 MDHEN, CDR2 SYDVKM. The CDR3 runs to 13 residues. CDR3 amino acids: CASSLPGEETQYF. The CDR3 bases are TGTGCCAGCAGTTTACCAGGGGAAGAGACCCAGTACTTC. The full variable domain, in which reference TRBV28 and TRBJ2-5 provide the parts outside the CDR3, is DVKVTQSSRYLVKRTGEKVFLECVQDMDHENMFWYRQDPGLGLRLIYFSYDVKMKEKGDIPEGYSVSREKKERFSLILESASTNQTSMYLCASSLPGEETQYFGPGTRLLVL.